This TCR beta chain was obtained from a study of Graves' ophthalmopathy and Graves' hyperthyroidism. This CDR3 is 13 amino acids long. CDR1 and CDR2 (germline): GTSNPN, SVGIG (reference sequence). V gave up 1 base and J gave up 1 base, with 7 bases separating them. Cases classed as stable hyperthyroidism had no ophthalmopathy within 18 months of follow-up. PBMCs were isolated by Ficoll-Paque density gradient centrifugation, using approximately 10 ml of fresh peripheral blood as the starting material. This clonotype has ten or more counts. What it binds is not known. Regarding the study as a whole: Blood samples also showed most expanded thyroid clonotypes exceeding 0.001 frequency.

RNA transcripts served as template for amplifying TCR beta CDR3 sequences. Second-round multiplex PCR came after first-round RT-PCR with HTBI primers. TCRdb called the multiplex PCR reads again in MiXCR, with one record for every CDR3 protein. The sample has hundreds of thousands of distinct CDR3 sequences, 22% seen once; the top ten hold around 7%. The clonotype was recovered from a woman aged 18 to 35 with stable Graves' hyperthyroidism. Some clones in this sample may be carry-over from other donors' samples. The rearrangement links TRBV30 to TRBJ1-1; D is unclear. Sample: peripheral blood. CDR3 sequence: CAWSEHKNTEAFF. The CDR3 DNA reads TGTGCCTGGAGTGAACACAAGAACACTGAAGCTTTCTTT.